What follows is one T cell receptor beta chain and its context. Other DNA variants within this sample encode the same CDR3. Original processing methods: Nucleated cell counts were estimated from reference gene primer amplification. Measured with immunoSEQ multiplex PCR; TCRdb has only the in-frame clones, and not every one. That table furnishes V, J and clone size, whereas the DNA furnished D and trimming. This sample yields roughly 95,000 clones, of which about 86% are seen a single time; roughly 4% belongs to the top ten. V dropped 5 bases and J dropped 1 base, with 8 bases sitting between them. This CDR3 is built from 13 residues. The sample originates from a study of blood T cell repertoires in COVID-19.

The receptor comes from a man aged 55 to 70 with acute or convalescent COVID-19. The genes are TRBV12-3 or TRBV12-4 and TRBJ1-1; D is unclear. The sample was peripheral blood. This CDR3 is CASSLGGNTEAFF. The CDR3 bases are TGTGCCAGCAGTCTAGGCGGGAACACTGAAGCTTTCTTT.